These T cell receptor beta chains were read from a single sample in a study of T cell repertoires in cytomegalovirus infection. The antigens of these receptors remain unknown. One entry per CDR3 protein results from TCRdb running MiXCR on the reads. The sample lists tens of thousands of distinct CDR3 sequences; 20% to 25% were seen once. The sample was PBMCs, sequenced either directly or after in vitro stimulation (not recorded which). These receptor sequences come from a human donor in good health (CMV status not recorded). Some clones in this sample may be carry-over from other donors' samples. The CDR3 runs from the conserved cysteine through the conserved F or W. D genes are given only for firm matches. Clone size is shown for a subset of rows, as once, few, many or a class of expanded clone.

D	V	size	J	DNA	CDR3
-	TRBV27	many	TRBJ2-7	TGTGCCAGCAGTTTAGCGGGGAGCGAGCAGTACTTC	CASSLAGSEQYF
-	TRBV11-3	-	TRBJ2-3	TGTGCCAGCGCTAAGGGGGGTGCTAAGGTCTGGGGGCTCGGCACAGATACGCAGTATTTT	CASAKGGAKVWGLGTDTQYF
-	TRBV6-6	-	TRBJ1-1	TGTGCCAGCAGTTACTCCAGACTGAACACTGAAGCTTTCTTT	CASSYSRLNTEAFF
-	TRBV6-2/TRBV6-3	few	TRBJ2-1	TGTGCCAGCCTCTCGGGACGGTTTCAGTTCTTC	CASLSGRFQFF
TRBD2	TRBV18	few	TRBJ2-1	TGTGCCAGCTCACCGAATACTAGCGCGTCCTACAATGAGCAGTTCTTC	CASSPNTSASYNEQFF
-	TRBV28	-	TRBJ1-2	TGTGCCAGCAGTTTTGGGGACTTTGGCTACACCTTC	CASSFGDFGYTF
-	TRBV6-1	few	TRBJ2-1	TGTGCCAGCAACCTACTCTTATACAATGAGCAGTTCTTC	CASNLLLYNEQFF
TRBD2	TRBV11-2	many	TRBJ2-7	TGTGCCAGCAGCCTGACTAGCGGTATCTCCTACGAGCAGTACTTC	CASSLTSGISYEQYF
TRBD2	TRBV28	-	TRBJ2-1	TGTGCCAGCAGTTCCCCTCGTGGGAGGGCCTACAATGAGCAGTTCTTC	CASSSPRGRAYNEQFF
TRBD1	TRBV5-4	-	TRBJ1-1	TGTGCCAGCAGCTTGAAGACAGGGGAGAACACTGAAGCTTTCTTT	CASSLKTGENTEAFF
-	TRBV7-6	few	TRBJ1-5	TGTGCCAGCAGTTCTATACAAGGGAGCAATCAGCCCCAGCATTTT	CASSSIQGSNQPQHF
TRBD2	TRBV7-8	many	TRBJ2-1	TGTGCCAGCAGTTCGGGACTAGCGAATTACAATGAGCAGTTCTTC	CASSSGLANYNEQFF
-	TRBV7-2	few	TRBJ1-3	TGTGCCAGCAGCCAGTACCGGGACCGTGAGGGGACCATATATTTT	CASSQYRDREGTIYF
-	TRBV25-1	-	TRBJ2-5	TGTGCCAGCAGTGAACACGGAACGAGCGTTCGAGAGACCCAGTACTTC	CASSEHGTSVRETQYF
-	TRBV12-3/TRBV12-4	many	TRBJ1-5	TGTGCCAGCAGGGGACGGGCCGGGGGTCAGCCCCAGCATTTT	CASRGRAGGQPQHF
-	TRBV28	few	TRBJ1-5	TGTGCCAGCAGTTTATTTGTAACCCGTAATCAGCCCCAGCATTTT	CASSLFVTRNQPQHF
-	TRBV19	few	TRBJ1-5	TGTGCCAGTAGTATAAGGCTGACGGGGGGGACTCAGCCCCAGCATTTT	CASSIRLTGGTQPQHF
TRBD1	TRBV12-3/TRBV12-4	many	TRBJ1-1	TGTGCCAGCAGTGACAGGGAATTGTACGGAGCTTTCTTT	CASSDRELYGAFF
-	TRBV29-1	few	TRBJ2-1	TGCAGCGTTGATACGGTCAGGGGTCTGTACAATGAGCAGTTCTTC	CSVDTVRGLYNEQFF
-	TRBV28	-	TRBJ2-1	TGTGCCGGCAGTTTACCTAGCTCTACGTCCTACAATGAGCAGTTCTTC	CAGSLPSSTSYNEQFF
-	TRBV20-1	-	TRBJ1-1	TGCAGTGCCTCTCCCGGGCACATGAACACTGAAGCTTTCTTT	CSASPGHMNTEAFF
-	TRBV20-1	-	TRBJ2-1	TGCAGTGCTAGGCTGAGCTCCTACAATGAGCAGTTCTTC	CSARLSSYNEQFF
TRBD2	TRBV7-2	many	TRBJ2-7	TGTGCCAGCAGCCTAACGCGGGAGACTGGCGAGCAGTACTTC	CASSLTRETGEQYF
TRBD1	TRBV5-4	-	TRBJ1-2	TGTGCCAGCAGCTCGCCGACAGGGCGTGTAGAAATCCGTGGCTACACCTTC	CASSSPTGRVEIRGYTF
TRBD1	TRBV29-1	few	TRBJ1-2	TGCAGCGTCCGACAGGGACAGGGGGTTGACTATGGCTACACCTTC	CSVRQGQGVDYGYTF
-	TRBV7-3	-	TRBJ2-1	TGTGCCAGCAGCTTTGGACGGGAGTACAATGAGCAGTTCTTC	CASSFGREYNEQFF